The T cell receptor beta chain under discussion was sequenced for a study of blood T cells in healthy people across ages. CDR3 length: 13 residues. CDR1 is MNHEY, CDR2 SMNVEV, per germline (reference sequence). A J-beta primer mix and a sample-barcoded 5' primer were used in a second PCR of roughly 6 to 11 cycles. TCRdb called the 5' RACE reads again in MiXCR, with one record for every CDR3 protein. In the table there are around 1.1 million distinct CDR3 sequences, roughly two fifths of which are singletons. The rearrangement uses TRBV27 and TRBJ2-5; D is uncertain. The DNA end is a closer match to TRBJ2-1, so the J assignment may be wrong. Material: blood. The receptor comes from a man younger than 35 in good health. This chain's CDR3 is CASSLEYQETQFF. The CDR3 DNA follows: TGTGCCAGCAGTTTAGAGTACCAAGAGACCCAGTTCTTC.